Shown below are 3 T cell receptor beta chains from a single sample sequenced in a study of regulatory T cells in long-lasting Graves disease. Documented time point: persistent/refractory GD, antithyroid drugs over 5 years with positive TRAb. The TCR library used RNA extracted from PBMCs. Arm-PCR of CDR3 regions and iRepertoire HTBI primers were the basis on which TCR beta libraries were built. TCRdb processed the multiplex PCR reads anew with MiXCR; each CDR3 protein has one entry. Among under 500,000 distinct CDR3 sequences, roughly 20% were seen once, and the ten largest hold about a fifth. This specimen consisted of peripheral blood mononuclear cells (PBMCs), obtained when the disease was refractory, from a patient treated with antithyroid drugs. The receptors derive from a female donor with Graves disease.

By share, this clonotype counts as large. The chain combines TRBV6-1 with TRBJ1-2; the D gene is possibly TRBD1 (5 bases). Per germline, CDR1 MNHNS and CDR2 SASEGT. Deletions cut 5 bases from V and 3 bases from J, with 10 bases between. The CDR3 sequence is 13 residues long. CDR3 nucleotides: TGTGCCAGCAGTCAGCGAGGGGACTATGGCTACACCTTC. Translation gives CASSQRGDYGYTF.

This clonotype was counted many times. The chain recombines TRBV29-1 with TRBJ2-7; 11 bases are a match to TRBD1. V lost 4 bases, J lost 4 bases, and 9 bases stayed unmatched. CDR1 is SQVTM and CDR2 is ANQGSEA in the germline V gene. This CDR3 spans 15 amino acids. The CDR3 DNA sequence: TGCAGCGTTGTCCCCGGGACAGGGGGTACTTACGAGCAGTACTTC. Residues: CSVVPGTGGTYEQYF.

V is TRBV5-1 and J is TRBJ1-2, with D maybe TRBD1 (5 bases). V shed 4 bases and J shed 2 bases, with 24 bases lying between them. From germline, CDR1 is SGHRS and CDR2 YFSETQ. The CDR3 extends over 18 amino acids. CDR3: CASSPRGTATLLNYGYTF. The CDR3 DNA follows: TGCGCCAGCAGCCCCAGAGGGACGGCTACTCTCCTAAACTATGGCTACACCTTC.